The present T cell receptor (beta chain) was sequenced within a study of CD8 T cells in ankylosing spondylitis (dated by TCRdb to about 2017). Regarding the study in general: T cell receptor beta repertoires were profiled in healthy donors and ankylosing spondylitis patients so that disease-linked TCR variants could be found. The whole study cohort included over 85 healthy donors and over 20 ankylosing spondylitis patients. Peripheral blood was sampled, and synovial fluid was additionally collected from ankylosing spondylitis patients.

This clonotype was detected ten times or more. No cognate antigen has been identified for it. Nothing much larger sits one base from this clone, and base qualities are not available. These reads were obtained on an Illumina HiSeq 2500. Quantitative 5'-RACE with molecular barcodes was the method used to prepare the TCR beta libraries. The study's own analysis went as follows. Disease-linked TCR variants were identified with a new computational method built on a probabilistic model of VDJ rearrangement. In TCRdb, the public reads were trimmed at Q25 with fastp and aligned with MiXCR, with productive beta chains retained. Entries that share a CDR3 protein sequence are merged under the most common genes and DNA. TCRdb, not the authors, supplied the V and J calls. This sample holds hundreds of thousands of distinct CDR3 sequences; roughly 10% were observed only once. The ten largest account for 21% of the sample.

Trimming takes 5 bases off V and 2 bases off J; junction bases not matched to a gene: 1. The germline V gene supplies CDR1 SGHRS and CDR2 YFSETQ. Including the terminal cysteine and phenylalanine, the CDR3 comprises 13 residues. This entry keeps only the CDR3 DNA: 39 bases, framed from base 1. Results the study describes overall, beyond this receptor: A CD8+ phenotype was shown by the disease-linked clones, which were found at relatively low frequencies in peripheral blood. A TCR beta motif of fewer than 10 highly homologous amino acid variants appeared characteristic of blood from ankylosing spondylitis patients. Some motif variants had previously been reported in the synovial fluid and blood of reactive arthritis patients, which suggests shared mechanisms of disease initiation. The disease-linked clones were reported to be significantly enriched in matched synovial fluid samples from ankylosing spondylitis patients.

The chain couples TRBV5-1 to TRBJ2-5, and 9 junction bases match TRBD2. The sequence came from a male donor with ankylosing spondylitis or in good health (not recorded which). The source material was blood, either unsorted or a sorted T cell fraction (not recorded which). The DNA reads TGCGCCAGCAGGCTAGCGGGACAAGAGACCCAGTACTTC. Its coded protein is CASRLAGQETQYF.